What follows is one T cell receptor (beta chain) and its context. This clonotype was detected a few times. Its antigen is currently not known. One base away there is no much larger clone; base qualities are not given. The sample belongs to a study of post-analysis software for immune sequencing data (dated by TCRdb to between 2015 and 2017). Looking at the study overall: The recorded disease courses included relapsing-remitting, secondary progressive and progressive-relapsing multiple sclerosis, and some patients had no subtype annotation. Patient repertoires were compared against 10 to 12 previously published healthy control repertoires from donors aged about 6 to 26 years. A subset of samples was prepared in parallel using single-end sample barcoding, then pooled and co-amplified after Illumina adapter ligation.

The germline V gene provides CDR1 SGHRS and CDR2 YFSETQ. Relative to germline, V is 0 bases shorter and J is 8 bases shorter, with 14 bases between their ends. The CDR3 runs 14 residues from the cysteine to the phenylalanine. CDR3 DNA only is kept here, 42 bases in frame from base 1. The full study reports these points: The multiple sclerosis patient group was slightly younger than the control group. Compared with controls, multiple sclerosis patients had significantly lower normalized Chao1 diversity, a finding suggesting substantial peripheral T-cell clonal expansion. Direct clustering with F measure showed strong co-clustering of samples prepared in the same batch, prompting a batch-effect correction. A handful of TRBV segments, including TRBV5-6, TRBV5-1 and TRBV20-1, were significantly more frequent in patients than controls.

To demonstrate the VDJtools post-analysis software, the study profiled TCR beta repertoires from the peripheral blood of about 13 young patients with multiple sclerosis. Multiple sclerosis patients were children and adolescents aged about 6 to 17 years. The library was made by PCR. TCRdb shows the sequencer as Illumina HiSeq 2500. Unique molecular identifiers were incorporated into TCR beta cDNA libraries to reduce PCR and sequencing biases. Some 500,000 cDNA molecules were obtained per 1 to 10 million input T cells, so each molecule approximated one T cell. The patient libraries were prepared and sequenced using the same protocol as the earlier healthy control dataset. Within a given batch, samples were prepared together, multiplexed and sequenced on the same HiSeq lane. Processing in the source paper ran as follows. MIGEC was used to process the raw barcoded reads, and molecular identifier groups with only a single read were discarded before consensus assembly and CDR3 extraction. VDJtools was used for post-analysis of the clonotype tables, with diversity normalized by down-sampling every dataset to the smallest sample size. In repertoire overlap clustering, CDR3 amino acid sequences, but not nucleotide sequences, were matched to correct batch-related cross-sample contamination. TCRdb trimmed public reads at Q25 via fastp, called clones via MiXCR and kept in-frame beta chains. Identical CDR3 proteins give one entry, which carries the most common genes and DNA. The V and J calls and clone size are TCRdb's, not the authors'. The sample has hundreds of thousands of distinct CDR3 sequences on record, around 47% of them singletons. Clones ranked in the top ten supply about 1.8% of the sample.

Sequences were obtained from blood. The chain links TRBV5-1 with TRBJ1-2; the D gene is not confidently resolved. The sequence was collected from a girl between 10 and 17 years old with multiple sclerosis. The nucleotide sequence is TGCGCCAGCAGCTTGGAGAGTGTCAGGAGGGGCTACACCTTC. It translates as CASSLESVRRGYTF.